This entry describes one T cell receptor beta chain. The record originates from a study of blood T cell repertoires in COVID-19. Original processing notes: Amplification of reference gene primers was used by the study to estimate nucleated cell counts. Clones were sequenced by immunoSEQ multiplex PCR, and TCRdb holds only the in-frame ones, with some missing. D and trimming come from the DNA, and the V and J calls and clone size come from that table. The data show over 50,000 clones, about 85% seen once. The V and J ends lost 5 bases and 2 bases, in that order; junction bases with no gene match: 17. The CDR3 sequence is 18 residues long. Germline lookup yields CDR1 SGHAT and CDR2 FQNNGV.

Sequencing input: peripheral blood. This TCR was sampled from a man in his fifties or sixties with acute or convalescent COVID-19. This chain links TRBV11-2 with TRBJ1-2, with 7 nucleotides matching TRBD1. CDR3 amino acids: CASSNIRKKGQPNYGYTF. DNA of the CDR3: TGTGCCAGCAGCAACATCCGAAAAAAGGGACAGCCAAACTATGGCTACACCTTC.